The clone carrying this T cell receptor (beta chain) came up a few times. The source of the sample is a study of cytomegalovirus exposure and HLA in healthy donors. PCR amplification relied on 60 Vbeta primers (plus 13 Jbeta primers). The protocol was immunoSEQ multiplex PCR, while the TCRdb copy is restricted to in-frame clones and leaves out a portion. The sample consists of about 160,000 clones, approximately 82% of them appearing once. Germline V gene data show CDR1 as MGHRA and CDR2 as YSYEKL. CDR3 size: 16 residues. V lost 4 bases to trimming and J lost 7 bases; unmatched junction nucleotides: 12.

Sequencing used PBMCs. This sequence originates from a male donor in good health and CMV-seronegative. The chain recombines TRBV4-1 with TRBJ2-2; 7 nucleotides match TRBD1. CDR3 bases: TGCGCCAGCAGCCCAGCCGGGACAGTCTTTAGCGGGGAGCTGTTTTTT. Its protein product is CASSPAGTVFSGELFF.